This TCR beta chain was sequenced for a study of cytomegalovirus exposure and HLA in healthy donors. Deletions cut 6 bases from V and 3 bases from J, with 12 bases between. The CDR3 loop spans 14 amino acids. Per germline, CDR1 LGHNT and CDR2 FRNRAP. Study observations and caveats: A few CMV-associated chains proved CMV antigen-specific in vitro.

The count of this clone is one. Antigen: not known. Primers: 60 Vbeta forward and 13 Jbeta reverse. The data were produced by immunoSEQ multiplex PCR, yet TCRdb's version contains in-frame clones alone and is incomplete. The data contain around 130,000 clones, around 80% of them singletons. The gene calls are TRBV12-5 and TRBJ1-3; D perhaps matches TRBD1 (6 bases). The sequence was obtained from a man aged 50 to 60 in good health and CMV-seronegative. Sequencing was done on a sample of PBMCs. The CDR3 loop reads CASGAQGYGNTIYF. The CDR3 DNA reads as TGTGCTAGTGGCGCACAGGGCTATGGAAACACCATATATTTT.